A single sample is the source of the 12 T cell receptor beta chains below, sequenced in a study of shared clonotypes between healthy human individuals. Generated by immunoSEQ multiplex PCR, the TCRdb table keeps only in-frame clones and is missing some. The table records fewer than 3 million clones, 92% of them present only once. Material for sequencing was naive CD4+ T cells from PBMCs. This sample's subset: CD45RA+ positively selected. These receptors all stem from a man aged 18 to 29 in good health. Some clones in this sample may be carry-over from other donors' samples.

The genes are TRBV14 and TRBJ1-2; D may be TRBD1 (5 bases). CDR3 size: 15 residues. Germline CDR1 SGHDN, CDR2 FVKESK. Trimming left V 2 bases short and J 0 bases short, with 10 bases between. The CDR3 DNA reads TGTGCCAGCAGCCAAATAGGGACGACTAACTATGGCTACACCTTC. Amino acids: CASSQIGTTNYGYTF.

The V and J genes are TRBV7-9 and TRBJ2-7; unclear D gene. The germline CDR1 and CDR2 sequences are SEHNR and FQNEAQ (reference sequence). The CDR3 runs 12 residues. V was pared by 2 bases and J by 5 bases, with 7 bases between. The CDR3 DNA follows: TGTGCCAGCAGCTTACATTTCAACGAGCAGTACTTC. As protein: CASSLHFNEQYF. Together with reference TRBV7-9 and TRBJ2-7, the CDR3 gives the full variable domain: DTGVSQNPRHKITKRGQNVTFRCDPISEHNRLYWYRQTLGQGPEFLTYFQNEAQLEKSRLLSDRFSAERPKGSFSTLEIQRTEQGDSAMYLCASSLHFNEQYFGPGTRLTVT.

The V call is TRBV7-2, the J call TRBJ1-5, with a tentative D call TRBD1 (5 bases). Per the germline V gene, CDR1 is SGHTA and CDR2 is FQGNSA. Trimming took 2 bases from V and 4 from J, leaving 15 bases between them. The CDR3 consists of 16 residues. CDR3 bases: TGTGCCAGCAGCTTATTTGACAGCAGAACTAATCAGCCCCAGCATTTT. This translates into CASSLFDSRTNQPQHF.

The chain uses TRBV4-1 and TRBJ2-5, with a possible D match to TRBD2 (6 bases). CDR3 size: 15 residues. Germline CDR1 and CDR2: MGHRA and YSYEKL. V lost 8 bases to trimming and J lost 2 bases, with 18 bases between them. The CDR3 bases are TGCGCCAGCTCGCTCCGATTAGCGGCTCAAGAGACCCAGTACTTC. Protein: CASSLRLAAQETQYF.

V is TRBV5-1 and J is TRBJ2-3; 7 bases are shared with TRBD1. V shed 3 bases and J 2 bases; nucleotides not matched to a gene: 15. In germline, CDR1 is SGHRS, CDR2 YFSETQ. The length of the CDR3 is 18 residues. The CDR3 DNA is TGCGCCAGCAGCTCTCCGCCGGGACAGCGTGATATCACAGATACGCAGTATTTT. Translated: CASSSPPGQRDITDTQYF. The variable domain in full, with the rest retrieved from reference TRBV5-1 and TRBJ2-3, is KAGVTQTPRYLIKTRGQQVTLSCSPISGHRSVSWYQQTPGQGLQFLFEYFSETQRNKGNFPGRFSGRQFSNSRSEMNVSTLELGDSALYLCASSSPPGQRDITDTQYFGPGTRLTVL.

This chain links TRBV5-6 with TRBJ2-7; 8 nucleotides line up with TRBD1. The ends lost 1 base at V and 3 bases at J; junction bases unmatched: 15. The CDR3 consists of 18 residues. Germline V gene data show CDR1 as SGHDT and CDR2 as YYEEEE. The CDR3 nucleotides read TGTGCCAGCAGCTTGTTGCACAGGGGGTTTCTTAACCACTACGAGCAGTACTTC. Its translation: CASSLLHRGFLNHYEQYF.

The chain couples TRBV7-2 to TRBJ2-3, with TRBD2 matching 12 bases. The trim removed 4 bases at V and 6 bases at J, leaving 11 bases unmatched. The CDR3 is made up of 17 amino acids. Germline V CDR1 and CDR2: SGHTA, FQGNSA. The CDR3 loop is CASSSFMTSGSWDTQYF. CDR3 in DNA: TGTGCCAGCAGCTCATTTATGACTAGCGGGAGCTGGGATACGCAGTATTTT. The full variable domain, completed using reference TRBV7-2 and TRBJ2-3, is GAGVSQSPSNKVTEKGKDVELRCDPISGHTALYWYRQSLGQGLEFLIYFQGNSAPDKSGLPSDRFSAERTGGSVSTLTIQRTQQEDSAVYLCASSSFMTSGSWDTQYFGPGTRLTVL.

This clone is a singleton in its sample. The chain recombines TRBV6-1 with TRBJ1-1; 9 bases match TRBD1. V shed 8 bases, J shed 6 bases, and the junction held 13 bases outside the gene matches. The CDR3 contains 15 residues. From germline, CDR1 is MNHNS and CDR2 SASEGT. CDR3 protein: CASSRDREGVAEAFF. As DNA, the CDR3 is TGTGCCAGCTCTCGGGACAGGGAAGGCGTCGCTGAAGCTTTCTTT.

The rearrangement links TRBV30 to TRBJ2-7, with 8 positions matching TRBD2. CDR1 is GTSNPN, CDR2 SVGIG, per germline (reference sequence). With V trimmed by 0 bases and J by 5 bases, 9 bases remained unmatched. CDR3 length: 15 residues. The CDR3 DNA reads as TGTGCCTGGAGTGTTACGGGACTAGGGGGACACGAGCAGTACTTC. As protein: CAWSVTGLGGHEQYF.

V is TRBV6-5 and J is TRBJ1-2; no clear D. V gave up 4 bases and J gave up 2 bases, with 8 bases separating them. Per the germline V gene, CDR1 is MNHEY and CDR2 is SVGAGI. This CDR3 is 13 amino acids long. The CDR3 sequence: CASSFRENYGYTF. The DNA of the CDR3 is TGTGCCAGCAGTTTTAGGGAAAACTATGGCTACACCTTC.

A word on this clone: The identical CDR3 is also encoded by other nucleotide sequences in the sample. The rearrangement links TRBV28 to TRBJ1-4; TRBD1 agrees at 9 bases. The V gene end was trimmed by 5 bases and the J gene end by 8 bases; junction bases not matched to a gene: 6. CDR3 size: 14 residues. Per the germline V gene, CDR1 is MDHEN and CDR2 is SYDVKM. CDR3 sequence: CASSQGQGGEKLFF. CDR3 in DNA: TGTGCCAGCAGTCAGGGACAGGGTGGGGAAAAACTGTTTTTT.

A few counts support this clone. This chain links TRBV7-2 with TRBJ1-1, with D perhaps TRBD1 (5 bases). Trimming pared 5 bases from V and 1 base from J, leaving 11 bases between. The CDR3 has 14 residues. Germline V gene sequence: CDR1 SGHTA, CDR2 FQGNSA. In nucleotides, the CDR3 is TGTGCCAGCAGCCCGGGACGGGAGAACACTGAAGCTTTCTTT. Translated: CASSPGRENTEAFF.